This T cell receptor beta chain was recorded in a study of blood T cells in healthy people across ages. Together with a sample-barcoded 5' primer, a J-beta primer mix was included in a second PCR lasting about 6 to 11 cycles. From the 5' RACE reads, TCRdb called clonotypes with MiXCR, one entry per CDR3 protein. The profile shows about 1.6 million distinct CDR3 sequences, about 32% of them singletons. V was trimmed by 3 bases and J by 4 bases, leaving 16 bases between them. The CDR3 loop spans 14 amino acids. CDR1 and CDR2 (germline): GTSNPN, SVGIG (reference sequence). The chain combines TRBV30 with TRBJ2-7; perhaps TRBD2 as D (5 bases). Sequencing used blood. The TCR originated in a woman aged 25 to 39 in good health. The CDR3: CAWSVAFPHYEQYF. As DNA, the CDR3 is TGTGCCTGGAGCGTAGCGTTCCCCCATTACGAGCAGTACTTC.